The rows below give T cell receptor beta chains drawn from one sample of a study of Ad26.COV2.S vaccination and SARS-CoV-2 variants. Method: immunoSEQ multiplex PCR; TCRdb's copy keeps in-frame clones and lacks some. The sample yields 500,000 or so clones, roughly 87% seen once. The material sequenced was peripheral blood, taken in a trial of Ad26.COV2.S vaccine versus placebo. Receptor source: a person between 18 and 60 years old who received the Ad26.COV2.S COVID-19 vaccine or a placebo. The CDR3 runs from the conserved cysteine through the conserved F or W. D genes are given only for firm matches. Clone size is given for some rows only: seen once, a few or many times, or a class if the clone is expanded.

TRBJ2-1 | NA | NA | TRBV5-1 | TGCGCCAGCGGCCTATCGGTTGCCCCCCCCAATGAGCAGTTCTTC | CASGLSVAPPNEQFF
TRBJ1-6 | TRBD1 | NA | TRBV19 | TGTGCCAGTAGTCCGGACGGGGGACAGGGACCGACACCCCTCCACTTT | CASSPDGGQGPTPLHF
TRBJ1-5 | NA | NA | TRBV18 | TGTGCCAGCTCACCACGGGGGGCCGCAGATCAGCCCCAGCATTTT | CASSPRGAADQPQHF
TRBJ1-1 | NA | NA | TRBV28 | TGTGCCAGCCGACGGGGCGGGAACACTGAAGCTTTCTTT | CASRRGGNTEAFF
TRBJ2-3 | NA | NA | TRBV28 | TGTGCCAGCAGTTCCGGGGGGCACACAGATACGCAGTATTTT | CASSSGGHTDTQYF
TRBJ2-1 | TRBD2 | NA | TRBV5-6 | TGTGCCAGCAGCATAGCGGGCAATGAGCAGTTCTTC | CASSIAGNEQFF
TRBJ1-2 | NA | NA | TRBV7-9 | TGTGCCAGCAGCCCAGGGGCCGCGTATGGCTACACCTTC | CASSPGAAYGYTF
TRBJ2-2 | NA | NA | TRBV7-7 | TGTGCCAGCAGCCCATTACAGGGCCCGGACACCGGGGAGCTGTTTTTT | CASSPLQGPDTGELFF
TRBJ2-1 | TRBD2 | NA | TRBV11-2 | TGTGCCAGCAGCCTACGGGGGGGGGCCGCTTACAATGAGCAGTTCTTC | CASSLRGGAAYNEQFF
TRBJ2-3 | TRBD2 | NA | TRBV5-1 | TGCGCCAGCAGCTGGGAGGGCCAGGGCACAGATACGCAGTATTTT | CASSWEGQGTDTQYF
TRBJ1-1 | NA | NA | TRBV7-2 | TGTGCCAGCAGCCCCGATTGGGGGAGCACTGAAGCTTTCTTT | CASSPDWGSTEAFF
TRBJ1-2 | NA | NA | TRBV15 | TGTGCCACCAGCAGAGACGACAGGAACTATGGCTACACCTTC | CATSRDDRNYGYTF
TRBJ1-1 | NA | NA | TRBV5-1 | TGCGCCAGCAGCTTGATTCTATCGAACACTGAAGCTTTCTTT | CASSLILSNTEAFF
TRBJ1-2 | NA | NA | TRBV24-1 | TGTGCCACCAGCATGGACAGCTATGGCTACACCTTC | CATSMDSYGYTF
TRBJ1-1 | TRBD1 | NA | TRBV7-9 | TGTGCCAGCAGCTCAAAAGACAGGGGGCAAGAAGCTTTCTTT | CASSSKDRGQEAFF
TRBJ1-6 | NA | NA | TRBV5-4 | TGTGCCAGCAGCTTTTCTGGGGGGCCGGCGAGTTACGATTCACCCCTCCACTTT | CASSFSGGPASYDSPLHF
TRBJ1-5 | TRBD1 | NA | TRBV27 | TGTGCCAGCAGTTCTAGAGGGGCGGACAGGGGACGCAATCAGCCCCAGCATTTT | CASSSRGADRGRNQPQHF
TRBJ2-5 | TRBD2 | NA | TRBV7-3 | TGTGCCAGCAGCTTAACGGGACTAGCGGGAGAAGAGACCCAGTACTTC | CASSLTGLAGEETQYF
TRBJ2-1 | NA | NA | TRBV5-4 | TGTGCCAGTAGCACCTGGGGGGCTAACTACAATGAGCAGTTCTTC | CASSTWGANYNEQFF
TRBJ1-1 | NA | NA | TRBV7-9 | TGTGCCAGCAGCCGGGTGGAGGGATTGTATGAAGCTTTCTTT | CASSRVEGLYEAFF
TRBJ2-7 | TRBD1 | NA | TRBV27 | TGTGCCAGCAGTTTAACCCGACAGGGGAGTACTGCCTACGAGCAGTACTTC | CASSLTRQGSTAYEQYF
TRBJ1-3 | NA | NA | TRBV5-1 | TGCGCCAGCAGCTTGGGGTTACAGGGAAACACCATATATTTT | CASSLGLQGNTIYF
TRBJ2-1 | TRBD1 | NA | TRBV6-5 | TGTGCCAGCAGACCCACAGGGGCTAGTGAGCAGTTCTTC | CASRPTGASEQFF
TRBJ2-5 | TRBD2 | NA | TRBV3-1/TRBV3-2 | TGTGCCAGCAGCCAGCCCGGGCGGGGGGTAGAGACCCAGTACTTC | CASSQPGRGVETQYF
TRBJ2-1 | NA | NA | TRBV12-3/TRBV12-4 | TGTGCCAGCAGCCAAGGTTCCTACAATGAGCAGTTCTTC | CASSQGSYNEQFF
TRBJ1-5 | TRBD1 | NA | TRBV30 | TGTGCCTGGAGTTCGGACAGGGGCACAAGCAATCAGCCCCAGCATTTT | CAWSSDRGTSNQPQHF
TRBJ2-3 | TRBD1 | NA | TRBV10-3 | TGTGCCGTAGCCCGGGACAGGGTTCGGTCAGATACGCAGTATTTT | CAVARDRVRSDTQYF
TRBJ1-3 | TRBD1 | NA | TRBV10-3 | TGTGCCATCAGTGGGACAGGACGCTCTGGAAACACCATATATTTT | CAISGTGRSGNTIYF
TRBJ2-7 | NA | NA | TRBV28 | TGTGCCAGCAGTTTGGCCGGGTCATACGAGCAGTACTTC | CASSLAGSYEQYF
TRBJ2-3 | TRBD2 | NA | TRBV3-1/TRBV3-2 | TGTGCCAGCGAACTAGCGGAAGGCACAGATACGCAGTATTTT | CASELAEGTDTQYF
TRBJ2-7 | NA | once | TRBV3-1/TRBV3-2 | TGTGCCAGCAGCCAAGGCTCCTACGAGCAGTACTTC | CASSQGSYEQYF